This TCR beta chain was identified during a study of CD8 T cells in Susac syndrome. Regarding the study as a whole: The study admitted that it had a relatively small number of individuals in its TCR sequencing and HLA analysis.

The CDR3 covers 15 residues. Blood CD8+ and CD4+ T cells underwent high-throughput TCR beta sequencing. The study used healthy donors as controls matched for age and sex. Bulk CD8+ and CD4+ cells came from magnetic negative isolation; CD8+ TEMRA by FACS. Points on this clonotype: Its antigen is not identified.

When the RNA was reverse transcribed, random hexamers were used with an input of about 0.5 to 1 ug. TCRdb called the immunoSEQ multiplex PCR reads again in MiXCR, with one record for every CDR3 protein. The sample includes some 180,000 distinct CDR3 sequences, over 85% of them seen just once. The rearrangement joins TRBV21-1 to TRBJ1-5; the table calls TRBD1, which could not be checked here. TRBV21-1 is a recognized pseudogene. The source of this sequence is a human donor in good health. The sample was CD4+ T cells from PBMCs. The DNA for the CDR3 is TGTGCCAGCAGCAAAGCGGGACAGGGCAATCAGCCCCAGCATTTT. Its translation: CASSKAGQGNQPQHF.